These 25 T cell receptor beta chains came from one sample sequenced in a study of vaccination and CD4 T cells after COVID-19 (dated by TCRdb to about 2022). The method was PCR. Sequencer: Illumina iSeq 100. DNA from cultured CD4+ T cells underwent TCR sequencing with the Oncomine TCR Beta short-read assay at the Johns Hopkins FTIC core. TCRdb cleaned the public reads at Q25 with fastp, built clones with MiXCR and kept in-frame beta chains. Each entry is one CDR3 protein sequence, shown with its most common DNA and genes. This sample lists 13,000 to 15,000 distinct CDR3 sequences; about 26% were detected once. The ten largest clones add up to approximately 22% of the sample. Which antigens these TCRs recognize remains unknown. The treatment or condition label on this specimen signifies: roughly nine-day PBMC culture with coronavirus spike peptide pools or control peptides (ViraFEST assay). Input material: cultured CD4+ T cells from blood. Source of these receptors: a human donor with COVID-19.

As regards this clonotype: A much larger clonotype is one base distant, so this may be a read error. The chain uses TRBV2 and TRBJ1-2; no clear D. The CDR3 sequence is 13 residues long. Looked up from germline, CDR1 is SNHLY and CDR2 is FYNNEI. This CDR3 is CASSPTKFDGYIF. The CDR3 nucleotides are TGTGCCAGCAGTCCGACAAAGTTCGATGGCTACATCTTC.

The chain combines TRBV12-5 with TRBJ2-2; D is possibly TRBD2 (5 bases). Germline V gene sequence: CDR1 LGHNT, CDR2 FRNRAP. The CDR3 has 15 residues. The germline V and J ends were trimmed by 9 bases and 5 bases, with 19 bases remaining between them. CDR3 DNA sequence: TGTGCTAGCCCCGGAACGGCGGGTGGAACCGGGGAGCTGTTTTTT. As protein: CASPGTAGGTGELFF.

Concerning this clonotype itself: A much more abundant neighbour one base away suggests this may be a read error. The chain is built from TRBV11-2 and TRBJ1-5; perhaps TRBD1 as D (6 bases). V was pared by 3 bases and J by 4 bases, with 13 bases between. Germline lookup yields CDR1 SGHAT and CDR2 FQNNGV. The CDR3 covers 15 residues. Written as DNA, the CDR3 is TGTGCCAGCAGCTTTAACGGGACAAATAATCAGCCCCAGCATTTT. Amino acid sequence: CASSFNGTNNQPQHF.

The sample holds a few counts of this clonotype. The rearrangement joins TRBV11-2 to TRBJ1-5; D is unclear. This CDR3 has 13 amino acids. The germline V gene has CDR1 SGHAT and CDR2 FQNNGV. Trimming stripped 3 bases from V and 7 bases from J, with 10 bases between. The CDR3 DNA reads TGTGCCAGCAGCTTCCAAACCCAGCAGCCCCAGCATTTT. Translation gives CASSFQTQQPQHF.

The chain employs TRBV7-9 and TRBJ1-1; D unclear. V lost 1 base to trimming and J lost 0 bases, with 9 bases between them. The CDR3 totals 15 residues. The V gene's germline CDR1 is SEHNR and CDR2 FQNEAQ (reference sequence). CDR3 amino acids: CASSLGLGMNTEAFF. The CDR3 DNA reads TGTGCCAGCAGCTTAGGTCTGGGCATGAACACTGAAGCTTTCTTT.

This chain joins TRBV7-9 and TRBJ1-3; 8 positions match TRBD1. There are 18 residues in the CDR3. The V gene's germline CDR1 is SEHNR and CDR2 FQNEAQ (reference sequence). V was clipped by 5 bases and J by 6 bases; unmatched bases: 18. The CDR3 nucleotides read TGTGCCAGCAGCGCATCCTCAGTGGGACAGGCAAACAAAAACACCATATATTTT. Translated: CASSASSVGQANKNTIYF.

This clonotype turned up a few times. This chain links TRBV6-1 with TRBJ1-5; 9 bases match TRBD1. From germline, CDR1 is MNHNS and CDR2 SASEGT. Losses at the gene ends were 10 bases for V and 5 bases for J; bases not matched to a gene: 6. The CDR3 is made up of 13 amino acids. CDR3 nucleotides: TGTGCCACTACAGGGGGCGGCTATCAGCCCCAGCATTTT. This sequence encodes CATTGGGYQPQHF.

This clonotype was observed a single time. This chain joins TRBV10-3 and TRBJ1-5, with 12 positions matching TRBD1. Germline V lookup: CDR1 ENHRY, CDR2 SYGVKD. Germline trimming cut 2 bases from V and 7 bases from J; bases unmatched to any gene: 9. This CDR3 contains 17 residues. The CDR3 DNA sequence: TGTGCCATCAGTGAGACGCCGGGACAGGGGGCGCGGCAGCCCCAGCATTTT. It translates to CAISETPGQGARQPQHF.

The J gene is TRBJ1-2, the V gene TRBV6-2 or TRBV6-3; the D is unclear. The CDR3 loop spans 14 amino acids. Trimming left V 7 bases short and J 8 bases short, with 20 bases between. Germline CDR1 and CDR2: MNHEY and SVGEGT. The CDR3 loop reads CASTDPVAPDGYTF. Here the CDR3 DNA reads TGTGCCAGCACCGACCCCGTCGCCCCGGACGGCTACACCTTC.

This rearrangement joins TRBV29-1 to TRBJ1-1; perhaps TRBD1 as D (6 bases). The germline gives CDR1 SQVTM, CDR2 ANQGSEA. Between the trimmed V and J ends, which lost 3 bases and 4 bases, there was a span of 6 bases. The CDR3 loop spans 11 amino acids. This CDR3 reads CSVDRGTEAFF. Here the CDR3 DNA reads TGCAGCGTTGACAGGGGCACTGAAGCTTTCTTT.

This clonotype was observed a handful of times. This chain uses TRBV7-6 with TRBJ2-7, with D perhaps matching TRBD1 (6 bases). The germline gives CDR1 SGHVS, CDR2 FNYEAQ. The CDR3 contains 14 residues. V was cut by 5 bases and J by 3 bases, with 14 bases left in between. CDR3 residues: CASSRDTRNYEQYF. The CDR3 nucleotides read TGTGCCAGCAGCCGGGACACTAGAAACTACGAGCAGTACTTC.

This clonotype appeared a few times. V is TRBV6-1 and J is TRBJ1-5, with TRBD1 matching 11 bases. This CDR3 region has 15 residues. Losses at the gene ends were 8 bases for V and 5 bases for J; bases not matched to a gene: 8. Germline values: CDR1 MNHNS, CDR2 SASEGT. The CDR3 loop is CASEFGTGGDQPQHF. CDR3 nucleotides: TGTGCCAGCGAATTCGGGACAGGGGGAGATCAGCCCCAGCATTTT.

The chain combines TRBV12-3 or TRBV12-4 with TRBJ2-3; no clear D gene. V lost 6 bases and J 2 bases, leaving 15 bases between the germline ends. There are 15 residues in the CDR3. The CDR3 sequence: CASSSFPADTDTQYF. For the CDR3, the DNA is TGTGCCAGCAGCTCCTTCCCCGCTGACACAGATACGCAGTATTTT.

This clonotype has only a few counts. This chain links TRBV19 with TRBJ2-3; D gene uncertain. V dropped 3 bases and J dropped 5 bases, with 9 bases sitting between them. The CDR3 is made up of 13 amino acids. CDR1 is LNHDA and CDR2 is SQIVND in the germline V gene (reference sequence). CDR3 loop: CASSMGFRDTQYF. The CDR3, as DNA: TGTGCCAGTAGTATGGGGTTCCGAGATACGCAGTATTTT.

This clonotype has just a few counts. The chain joins TRBV2 to TRBJ1-1, with D unresolved. CDR1 is SNHLY and CDR2 is FYNNEI in the germline V gene. Trimming left V 3 bases short and J 4 bases short, with 21 bases between. The CDR3 has 17 residues. CDR3 protein: CASSDRRSSTWATEAFF. CDR3 sequence (DNA): TGTGCCAGCAGTGATAGGAGGAGTTCTACTTGGGCCACTGAAGCTTTCTTT.

This clonotype was counted only a few times. The V gene is TRBV28, the J gene TRBJ2-3; 7 positions match TRBD2. The length of the CDR3 is 15 residues. Germline CDR1 and CDR2: MDHEN and SYDVKM. Trimming took 5 bases from V and 3 from J; bases not matched to a gene: 8. The CDR3 loop reads CASSPAGDRTDTQYF. For the CDR3, the DNA is TGTGCCAGCAGTCCGGCGGGGGATCGTACAGATACGCAGTATTTT.

J is TRBJ1-2 and V is TRBV19; TRBD1 agrees at 11 bases. This CDR3 contains 13 residues. V lost 4 bases and J lost 6; bases outside the gene matches: 1. Looked up from germline, CDR1 is LNHDA and CDR2 is SQIVND (reference sequence). The CDR3 reads CASSTDRGHGYTF. CDR3 in DNA: TGTGCCAGTAGTACGGACAGGGGGCATGGCTACACCTTC.

This clonotype turned up a few times. The chain has TRBV7-2 and TRBJ1-6; D unresolved. CDR1 SGHTA and CDR2 FQGNSA come from the germline V gene. The CDR3 consists of 13 residues. Between the trimmed V and J ends, which lost 2 bases and 7 bases, there was a span of 6 bases. CDR3 DNA: TGTGCCAGCAGCTTAAAACGGAATTCACCCCTCCACTTT. It encodes CASSLKRNSPLHF. Based on the CDR3 plus reference TRBV7-2 and TRBJ1-6, the full variable domain is GAGVSQSPSNKVTEKGKDVELRCDPISGHTALYWYRQSLGQGLEFLIYFQGNSAPDKSGLPSDRFSAERTGGSVSTLTIQRTQQEDSAVYLCASSLKRNSPLHFGNGTRLTVT.

The chain joins TRBV12-3 or TRBV12-4 to TRBJ2-7, with D possibly TRBD1 on 5 matching bases. The CDR3 loop spans 15 amino acids. V was clipped by 3 bases and J by 2 bases, with 14 bases between them. CDR3: CASSFGRGGTYEQYF. The CDR3 DNA sequence: TGTGCCAGCAGTTTTGGAAGGGGCGGAACCTACGAGCAGTACTTC.

This clonotype was counted between two and nine times. The chain links TRBV6-5 to TRBJ1-5; D may be TRBD1 (5 bases). The V gene's germline CDR1 is MNHEY and CDR2 SVGAGI. This CDR3 comprises 15 residues. Trimming shortened V by 0 bases and J by 6 bases, and 12 bases separated the two germline ends. The CDR3 loop is CASSYSGGNGQPQHF. DNA for the CDR3: TGTGCCAGCAGTTACTCGGGGGGTAACGGTCAGCCCCAGCATTTT.

The chain carries TRBV20-1 and TRBJ2-5; D tentatively reads TRBD1 or TRBD2 (5 bases each). The germline gives CDR1 DFQATT, CDR2 SNEGSKA (reference sequence). The V and J ends lost 3 bases and 9 bases respectively, with 20 bases between them. The CDR3 sequence is 14 residues long. CDR3 sequence reads: CSARPGPTSGAQYF. DNA of the CDR3: TGCAGTGCTAGGCCGGGACCGACATCCGGGGCCCAGTACTTC.

This clonotype was observed a few times. The chain couples TRBV6-2 or TRBV6-3 to TRBJ1-4, with D unresolved. V dropped 6 bases and J dropped 8 bases, with 16 bases sitting between them. The CDR3 loop spans 14 amino acids. CDR1 MNHEY and CDR2 SVGEGT come from the germline V gene. CDR3: CASSSRESEEKLFF. The CDR3 region has the DNA TGTGCCAGCAGCTCACGGGAGTCGGAAGAAAAACTGTTTTTT.

This clonotype showed up just a few times. This chain joins TRBV12-3 or TRBV12-4 and TRBJ1-1; 7 bases line up with TRBD1. The V and J ends lost 5 bases and 8 bases, in that order; junction bases with no gene match: 8. The CDR3 consists of 13 residues. Written as DNA, the CDR3 is TGTGCCAGCAGTCGGGACAGCTCCCCCGAAGCTTTCTTT. Translation: CASSRDSSPEAFF.

V gene TRBV20-1 combines with J gene TRBJ2-7; D is possibly TRBD2 (5 bases). CDR1 is DFQATT, CDR2 SNEGSKA, per germline (reference sequence). The CDR3 covers 15 residues. The germline V and J ends were trimmed by 1 base and 3 bases, with 16 bases remaining between them. CDR3 loop: CSARGNRGLSYEQYF. CDR3 coding DNA: TGCAGTGCTAGAGGCAACCGTGGACTCAGCTACGAGCAGTACTTC.

The chain is built from TRBV5-1 and TRBJ1-1, with D uncertain. This CDR3 is 17 amino acids long. The V end was cut by 0 bases, the J end by 1 base, with 16 bases between. Germline lookup yields CDR1 SGHRS and CDR2 YFSETQ. CDR3 DNA sequence: TGCGCCAGCAGCTTGGCCGTTTTAGTGGAAAGGAACACTGAAGCTTTCTTT. This sequence encodes CASSLAVLVERNTEAFF.